This T cell receptor beta chain was recorded in a study of blood T cells in healthy people across ages. With a J-beta primer mix and a sample-barcoded 5' primer, a second PCR ran roughly 6 to 11 cycles. Every single cDNA molecule received a tag from a template-switch adaptor with 12 random nucleotides. TCRdb re-called the 5' RACE reads through MiXCR, storing one row per CDR3 protein. The table has roughly 550,000 distinct CDR3 sequences, about 25% seen once. CDR3 length: 16 amino acids. V was pared by 3 bases and J by 9 bases, with 20 bases between. Looked up from germline, CDR1 is MGHRA and CDR2 is YSYEKL. For this clonotype: Its antigen remains unknown.

Study-level points and caveats: When set beside aged donors, long-lived donors presented more naive CD4+ cells and higher diversity.

Extracted total RNA amounted to at least 6 micrograms for each sample. These same data were also listed under a study on T cells of mothers and their children.

The sequence was obtained from a boy aged 5-17 years in good health. The rearrangement uses TRBV4-1 and TRBJ2-2; D not resolved. Material for sequencing was blood. CDR3 coding DNA: TGCGCCAGCAGCCACCCGTCTGAGTATAAGCCCCGGGAGCTGTTTTTT. Protein sequence: CASSHPSEYKPRELFF.